A single sample is the source of the 26 T cell receptor beta chains below, sequenced in a study of breast tumors, draining lymph nodes, adjacent tissues. TCRdb re-derived calls from the multiplex PCR reads in MiXCR, one entry per CDR3 protein. This table holds about 270,000 distinct CDR3 sequences, 30% found once. Samples came from axillary lymph nodes draining the breast cancer. The sequenced material came from axillary lymph node tissue. The origin of the receptors is a female donor with breast cancer. Some clones in this sample may be carry-over from other donors' samples.

As concerns this clonotype: One end of the junction does not line up with germline, which may come from a read error. This chain connects TRBV2 to TRBJ2-1, with 7 nucleotides matching TRBD2. This CDR3 has 16 amino acids. The germline V gene encodes CDR1 SNHLY and CDR2 FYNNEI. The CDR3 protein is CASTIAGRSSYNEQLF. CDR3 bases: TGTGCCAGCACCATAGCGGGTCGTAGCTCCTACAATGAGCAGCTCTTC. The whole variable domain, filled in from reference TRBV2 and TRBJ2-1, reads EPEVTQTPSHQVTQMGQEVILRCVPISNHLYFYWYRQILGQKVEFLVSFYNNEISEKSEIFDDQFSVERPDGSNFTLKIRSTKLEDSAMYFCASTIAGRSSYNEQLFGPGTRLTVL.

This clonotype was counted only a few times. A much larger clone lies one base from this, so it may be a read error. V usage is TRBV20-1 and J usage is TRBJ2-7, with D possibly TRBD2 on 5 matching bases. V was clipped by 1 base and J by 6 bases, with 16 bases between them. The CDR3 is 14 amino acids. Germline assignment: CDR1 DFQATT and CDR2 SNEGSKA (reference sequence). CDR3: CSARGRGAFSEQYF. The CDR3 DNA is TGCAGTGCTAGAGGTCGGGGAGCGTTCTCCGAGCAGTACTTC.

Note on this clonotype: One base away lies a much larger clone, so this may be a sequencing read error. The chain carries TRBV30 and TRBJ1-5; no reliable D call. CDR1 is GTSNPN, CDR2 SVGIG, per germline (reference sequence). V was clipped by 2 bases and J by 5 bases, with 10 bases between them. CDR3 length equals 13 residues. CDR3 nucleotides: TGTGCCTGGAGTTCTTCCTCTGATCAGCCCCAGCATTTT. It encodes CAWSSSSDQPQHF.

Concerning this clonotype itself: This may arise from a read error, as a much more abundant clone is one base away. The rearrangement uses TRBV19 and TRBJ2-2; D unresolved. The CDR3 runs 17 residues. V lost 4 bases to trimming and J lost 1 base, with 16 bases between them. Germline CDR1 is LNHDA and CDR2 is SQIVND (reference sequence). Here the CDR3 DNA reads TGTGCCAGTAGTACCGGACCGGGCATAGGGAACACCGGGGAGCTGTTTTTT. Residues: CASSTGPGIGNTGELFF.

This clonotype was counted at least ten times. The chain joins TRBV4-3 to TRBJ2-7; D is undetermined. The CDR3 covers 13 residues. V was pared by 0 bases and J by 4 bases, with 7 bases between. CDR1 LGHNA and CDR2 YSLEER come from the germline V gene. The CDR3 nucleotides read TGCGCCAGCAGCCAAGATACAGAATACGAGCAGTACTTC. This gives the protein CASSQDTEYEQYF.

This clonotype was observed many times. This chain joins TRBV2 and TRBJ2-1; no firm D call. V was cut by 4 bases and J by 1 base, with 20 bases left in between. Germline V gene lookup returns CDR1 SNHLY and CDR2 FYNNEI. The length of the CDR3 is 18 residues. CDR3 in amino acids: CASSVPTTLKSSYNEQFF. The CDR3 region has the DNA TGTGCCAGCAGTGTTCCTACCACCCTAAAGTCATCCTACAATGAGCAGTTCTTC.

The chain recombines TRBV7-2 with TRBJ2-5, with 7 positions matching TRBD2. CDR1 is SGHTA, CDR2 FQGNSA, per germline. Losses at the gene ends were 1 base for V and 4 bases for J; bases not matched to a gene: 6. The CDR3 sequence is 15 residues long. CDR3 in amino acids: CASSLGVGGGETQYF. CDR3 coding DNA: TGTGCCAGCAGCTTAGGGGTAGGCGGGGGAGAGACCCAGTACTTC.

The gene calls are TRBV20-1 and TRBJ2-7; 7 bases align to TRBD2. Germline loops: CDR1 DFQATT, CDR2 SNEGSKA (reference sequence). Unmatched junction bases numbered 9, after V lost 4 bases and J lost 6 bases. The CDR3 is 13 residues long. The CDR3 here is CSAMPSGYSEQYF. In nucleotides, the CDR3 is TGCAGTGCTATGCCTAGCGGCTACTCCGAGCAGTACTTC.

This clonotype was counted ten times or more. V is TRBV2 and J is TRBJ2-2, with D unclear. Germline loops: CDR1 SNHLY, CDR2 FYNNEI. There are 13 residues in the CDR3. The chain's CDR3 is CAAGPKSTGELFF. In DNA form, the CDR3 reads TGTGCAGCCGGGCCCAAAAGCACCGGGGAGCTGTTTTTT. The whole variable domain, filled in from reference TRBV2 and TRBJ2-2, reads EPEVTQTPSHQVTQMGQEVILRCVPISNHLYFYWYRQILGQKVEFLVSFYNNEISEKSEIFDDQFSVERPDGSNFTLKIRSTKLEDSAMYFCAAGPKSTGELFFGEGSRLTVL.

This clonotype was seen ten or more times. The chain links TRBV7-8 to TRBJ2-1, with no clear D. This CDR3 has 18 amino acids. The ends were cut back, 7 bases at V and 0 bases at J, with 22 bases in the middle. Germline V CDR1 and CDR2: SGHVS, FQNEAQ. CDR3 region: CASKVGRTSKSSYNEQFF. The DNA for the CDR3 is TGTGCCAGCAAAGTGGGTAGAACCTCTAAGAGCTCCTACAATGAGCAGTTCTTC.

This clonotype was counted only a few times. A much bigger clone sits one base away, suggesting this may be a read error. This chain uses TRBV20-1 with TRBJ2-1; D is perhaps TRBD1 or TRBD2 (5 bases each). The CDR3 has 13 residues. V gave up 2 bases and J gave up 12 bases, with 17 bases separating them. Germline V CDR1 and CDR2: DFQATT, SNEGSKA (reference sequence). The CDR3 loop reads CSARRERGHAQFF. The CDR3 bases are TGCAGTGCTAGAAGGGAACGGGGCCATGCGCAGTTCTTC.

This clonotype was seen repeatedly, ten times or more. The V call is TRBV20-1, the J call TRBJ2-1; 7 bases line up with TRBD2. V was pared by 3 bases and J by 7 bases, with 15 bases of the junction left unmatched. Germline loops: CDR1 DFQATT, CDR2 SNEGSKA (reference sequence). The length of the CDR3 is 16 residues. CDR3 residues: CSASGRILTTRNEQFF. CDR3 nucleotide sequence: TGCAGTGCTAGCGGGAGGATACTCACTACGCGGAATGAGCAGTTCTTC.

This clonotype was seen many times. The chain recombines TRBV18 with TRBJ1-6, with no clear D. This CDR3 comprises 12 residues. Germline V gene sequence: CDR1 KGHSH, CDR2 LQKENI. Trimming left V 5 bases short and J 8 bases short, with 7 bases between. Written as DNA, the CDR3 is TGTGCCAGCTCATCTGGGGATTCACCCCTCCACTTT. This codes for CASSSGDSPLHF.

This chain links TRBV2 with TRBJ2-2, with 11 bases that match TRBD2. Germline values: CDR1 SNHLY, CDR2 FYNNEI. This CDR3 region has 16 residues. Unmatched junction bases numbered 2, after V lost 4 bases and J lost 1 base. DNA for the CDR3: TGTGCCAGCAGTGTCCTAGCGGGAGGGAACACCGGGGAGCTGTTTTTT. This gives the protein CASSVLAGGNTGELFF.

The genes are TRBV18 and TRBJ2-2; D gene ambiguous. The CDR3 is made up of 14 amino acids. V dropped 4 bases and J dropped 0 bases, with 6 bases sitting between them. In germline, CDR1 is KGHSH, CDR2 LQKENI. The CDR3 region is CASSRLSNTGELFF. The CDR3 DNA sequence: TGTGCCAGCTCACGACTGTCGAACACCGGGGAGCTGTTTTTT.

This clonotype was picked up many times. The V gene is TRBV2, the J gene TRBJ2-1; a weak D match, TRBD1 (5 bases). V lost 6 bases and J lost 2, with 11 bases in between. There are 14 residues in the CDR3. The V gene's germline CDR1 is SNHLY and CDR2 FYNNEI. CDR3 sequence: CASRNQGTYNEQFF. DNA of the CDR3: TGTGCCAGCAGGAACCAGGGCACCTACAATGAGCAGTTCTTC.

This clonotype was seen a handful of times. Sequence at one end of the junction differs from germline and may be a read error. The chain recombines TRBV6-1 with TRBJ2-7; 11 bases map to TRBD1. The CDR3 loop spans 12 amino acids. Germline V gene sequence: CDR1 MNHNS, CDR2 SASEGT. The CDR3 is CASSEAPGQGEF. The CDR3 bases are TGTGCCAGCAGTGAAGCGCCGGGACAGGGGGAGTTC.

The chain employs TRBV7-2 and TRBJ1-2; D ambiguous. The germline V gene encodes CDR1 SGHTA and CDR2 FQGNSA. The V end was cut by 1 base, the J end by 8 bases, with 8 bases between. This CDR3 contains 12 residues. DNA for the CDR3: TGTGCCAGCAGCTTAGTGGCTAGCGGCTACACCTTC. This gives the protein CASSLVASGYTF.

There are a few counts of this clonotype. V and J are TRBV3-1 and TRBJ2-3; 9 bases match TRBD1. The germline V gene encodes CDR1 LGHDT and CDR2 YNNKEL (reference sequence). CDR3 size: 16 residues. Trimming at V came to 0 bases and at J to 2 bases, leaving 3 bases not matched to a gene. In DNA, the CDR3 is TGTGCCAGCAGCCAAGATGGGGACAGGGTCACAGATACGCAGTATTTT. It translates to CASSQDGDRVTDTQYF.

This clonotype was observed many times. The chain combines TRBV6-5 with TRBJ2-2, with D possibly being TRBD1 (5 bases). CDR1 MNHEY and CDR2 SVGAGI come from the germline V gene. With 7 bases removed from V and 6 bases from J, the gap between germline ends came to 12 bases. CDR3 length: 13 residues. The CDR3 region has the DNA TGTGCCAGCAACCGCCAGGGCGCCGGGGAGCTGTTTTTT. Encoded protein: CASNRQGAGELFF.

Regarding this clonotype: A much larger clone sits a single nucleotide away, making a read error possible. V gene TRBV11-2 combines with J gene TRBJ2-7, with D possibly being TRBD1 (5 bases). The V gene's germline CDR1 is SGHAT and CDR2 FQNNGV. The CDR3 extends over 15 amino acids. CDR3 protein: CASSLGAGQGYERYF. The CDR3 DNA is TGTGCCAGCAGCTTAGGAGCAGGGCAGGGCTACGAGCGGTACTTC.

This clonotype has a count of ten or more. The chain links TRBV5-1 to TRBJ2-7; unclear D gene. V lost 4 bases, J lost 7 bases, and 9 bases lay in between. Germline V gene data show CDR1 as SGHRS and CDR2 as YFSETQ. CDR3 length equals 11 residues. The CDR3 region has the DNA TGCGCCAGCAGCGCCGAAAGAGAGCAGTACTTC. Translated, it gives CASSAEREQYF.

This clonotype was recorded at least ten times. The CDR3 coding sequence is TGCAGTGCTTACGGACAGTTCGTCGGGACCCAGTACTTC. Amino acid sequence: CSAYGQFVGTQYF. This chain connects TRBV20-1 to TRBJ2-5, with D possibly matching TRBD1 (6 bases). This CDR3 is built from 13 residues. V dropped 5 bases and J dropped 7 bases, with 17 bases sitting between them. CDR1 and CDR2 (germline): DFQATT, SNEGSKA (reference sequence).

This clonotype was counted ten times or more. The DNA for the CDR3 is TGTGCCAGCAGCTTAACCGGGAGATCTGGAAACACCATATATTTT. Protein product: CASSLTGRSGNTIYF. The rearrangement links TRBV7-3 to TRBJ1-3; D unclear. Germline CDR1 is SGHTA and CDR2 is FQGTGA. Deletions cut 0 bases from V and 1 base from J, with 7 bases between. The CDR3 consists of 15 residues.

Concerning this clonotype itself: A much larger clone sits a single nucleotide away, making a read error possible. J is TRBJ2-5 and V is TRBV5-8; unclear D gene. CDR1 and CDR2 from the germline V gene are SGHTS and YDEGEE. The CDR3 is 16 residues long. Trimming pared 0 bases from V and 3 bases from J, leaving 15 bases between. The CDR3: CASSLVGPTRKETQYF. In nucleotides, the CDR3 is TGTGCCAGCAGCTTGGTCGGACCGACCAGAAAAGAGACCCAGTACTTC.

Points on this clonotype: A much larger clone differs from this one at a single base, so this may be a read error. In this CDR3 the conserved last residue, phenylalanine or tryptophan, is missing, so a read error is likely. The chain links TRBV11-2 to TRBJ1-5; TRBD1 matches at 8 bases. V lost 6 bases to trimming and J lost 6 bases; unmatched junction nucleotides: 7. Germline V gene lookup returns CDR1 SGHAT and CDR2 FQNNGV. The CDR3 has 14 amino acids. CDR3 protein: CASSMTGEGQPQHL. CDR3 DNA: TGTGCCAGCAGTATGACAGGGGAGGGTCAGCCCCAGCATCTT.